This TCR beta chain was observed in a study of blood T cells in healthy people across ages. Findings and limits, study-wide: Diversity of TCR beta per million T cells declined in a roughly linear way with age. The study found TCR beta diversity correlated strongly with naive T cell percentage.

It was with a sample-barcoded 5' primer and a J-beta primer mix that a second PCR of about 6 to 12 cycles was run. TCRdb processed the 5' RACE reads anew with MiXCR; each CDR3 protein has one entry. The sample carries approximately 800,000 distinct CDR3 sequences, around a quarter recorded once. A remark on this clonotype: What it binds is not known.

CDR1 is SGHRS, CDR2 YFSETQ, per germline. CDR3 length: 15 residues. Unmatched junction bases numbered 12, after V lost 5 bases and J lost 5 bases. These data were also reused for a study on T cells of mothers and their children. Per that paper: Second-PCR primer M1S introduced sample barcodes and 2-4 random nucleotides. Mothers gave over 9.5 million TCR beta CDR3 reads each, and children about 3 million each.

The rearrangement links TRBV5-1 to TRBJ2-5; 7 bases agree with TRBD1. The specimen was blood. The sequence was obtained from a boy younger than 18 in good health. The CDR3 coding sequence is TGCGCCAGCAGACGAAGACAGGGTGGTTGGGAGACCCAGTACTTC. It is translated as CASRRRQGGWETQYF.